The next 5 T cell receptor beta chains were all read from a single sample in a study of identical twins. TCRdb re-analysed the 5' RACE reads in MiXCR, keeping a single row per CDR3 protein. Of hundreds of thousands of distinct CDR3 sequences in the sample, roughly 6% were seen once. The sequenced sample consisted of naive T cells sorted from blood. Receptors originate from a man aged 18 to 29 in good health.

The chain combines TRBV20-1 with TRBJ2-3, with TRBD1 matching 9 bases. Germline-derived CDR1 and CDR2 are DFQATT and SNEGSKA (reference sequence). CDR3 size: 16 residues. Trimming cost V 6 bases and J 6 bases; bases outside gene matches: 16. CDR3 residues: CSARRDRVTMRDTQYF. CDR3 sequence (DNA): TGCAGTGCCCGCCGGGACAGGGTTACCATGAGGGATACGCAGTATTTT.

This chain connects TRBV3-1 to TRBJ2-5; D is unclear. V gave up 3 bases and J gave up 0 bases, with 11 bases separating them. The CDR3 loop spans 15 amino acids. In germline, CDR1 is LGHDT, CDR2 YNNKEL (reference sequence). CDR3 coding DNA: TGTGCCAGCAGCCATGTCCTATACAACCAAGAGACCCAGTACTTC. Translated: CASSHVLYNQETQYF.

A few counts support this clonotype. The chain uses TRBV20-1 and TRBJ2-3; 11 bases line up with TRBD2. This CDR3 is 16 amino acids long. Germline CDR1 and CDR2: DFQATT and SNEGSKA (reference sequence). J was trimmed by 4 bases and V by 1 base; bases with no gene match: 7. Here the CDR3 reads CSARGETSGGPDTQYF. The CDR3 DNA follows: TGCAGTGCTAGAGGAGAAACTAGCGGGGGACCAGATACGCAGTATTTT.

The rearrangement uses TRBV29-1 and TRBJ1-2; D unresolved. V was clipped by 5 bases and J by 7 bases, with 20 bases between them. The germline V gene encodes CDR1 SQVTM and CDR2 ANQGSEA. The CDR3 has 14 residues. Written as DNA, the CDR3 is TGCAGCGTTTTCCCAGGAAAGGCAGGTGGTGGCTACACCTTC. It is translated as CSVFPGKAGGGYTF. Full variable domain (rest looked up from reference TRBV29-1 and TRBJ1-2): SAVISQKPSRDICQRGTSLTIQCQVDSQVTMMFWYRQQPGQSLTLIATANQGSEATYESGFVIDKFPISRPNLTFSTLTVSNMSPEDSSIYLCSVFPGKAGGGYTFGSGTRLTVV.

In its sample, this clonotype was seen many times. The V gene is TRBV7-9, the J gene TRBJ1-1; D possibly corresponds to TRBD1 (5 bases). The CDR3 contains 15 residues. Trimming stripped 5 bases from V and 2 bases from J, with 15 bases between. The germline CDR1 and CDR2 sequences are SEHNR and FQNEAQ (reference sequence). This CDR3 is CASSPVATANTEAFF. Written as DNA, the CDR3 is TGTGCCAGCAGCCCGGTCGCGACAGCTAACACTGAAGCTTTCTTT.